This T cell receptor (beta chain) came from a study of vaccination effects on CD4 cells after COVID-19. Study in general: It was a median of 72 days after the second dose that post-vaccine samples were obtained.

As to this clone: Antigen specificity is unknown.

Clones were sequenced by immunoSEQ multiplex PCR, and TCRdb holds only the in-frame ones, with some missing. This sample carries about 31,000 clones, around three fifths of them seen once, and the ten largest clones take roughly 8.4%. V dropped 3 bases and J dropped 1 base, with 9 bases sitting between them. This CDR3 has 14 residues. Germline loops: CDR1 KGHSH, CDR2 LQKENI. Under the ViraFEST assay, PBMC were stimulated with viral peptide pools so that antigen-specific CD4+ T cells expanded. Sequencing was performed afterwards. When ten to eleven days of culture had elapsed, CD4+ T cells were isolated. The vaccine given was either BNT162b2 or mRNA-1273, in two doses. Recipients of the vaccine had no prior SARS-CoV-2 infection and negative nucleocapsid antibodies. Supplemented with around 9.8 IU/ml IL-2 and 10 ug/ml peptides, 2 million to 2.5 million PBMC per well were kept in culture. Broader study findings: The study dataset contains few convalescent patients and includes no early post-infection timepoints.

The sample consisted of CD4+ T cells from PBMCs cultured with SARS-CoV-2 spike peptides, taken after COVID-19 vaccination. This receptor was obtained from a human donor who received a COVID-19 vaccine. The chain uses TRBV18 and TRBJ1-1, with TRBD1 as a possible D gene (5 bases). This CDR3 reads CASSPGLQNTEAFF. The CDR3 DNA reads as TGTGCCAGCTCACCGGGGCTTCAGAACACTGAAGCTTTCTTT.